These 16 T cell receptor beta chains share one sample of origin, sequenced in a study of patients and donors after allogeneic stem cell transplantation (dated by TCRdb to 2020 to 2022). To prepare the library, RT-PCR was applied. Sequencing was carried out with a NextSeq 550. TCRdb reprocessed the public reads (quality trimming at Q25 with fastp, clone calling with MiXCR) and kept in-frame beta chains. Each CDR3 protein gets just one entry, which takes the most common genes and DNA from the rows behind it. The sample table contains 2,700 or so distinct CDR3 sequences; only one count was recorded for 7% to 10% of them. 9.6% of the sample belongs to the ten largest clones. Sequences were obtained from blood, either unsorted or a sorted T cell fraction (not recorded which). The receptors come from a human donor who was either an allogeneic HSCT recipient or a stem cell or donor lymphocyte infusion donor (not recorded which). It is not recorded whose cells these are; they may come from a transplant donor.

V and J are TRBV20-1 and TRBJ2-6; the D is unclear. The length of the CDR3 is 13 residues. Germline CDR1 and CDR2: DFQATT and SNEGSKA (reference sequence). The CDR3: CSAYPSGANVLTF. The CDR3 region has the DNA TGCAGCGCCTACCCCTCTGGGGCCAACGTCCTGACTTTC.

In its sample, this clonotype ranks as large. CDR3 sequence reads: CASSLEFGGETQYF. CDR3 coding DNA: TGCGCCAGCAGCTTGGAGTTCGGCGGAGAGACCCAGTACTTC. The chain has TRBV5-1 and TRBJ2-5; D is ambiguous. Germline CDR1 and CDR2: SGHRS and YFSETQ. V was shortened by 0 bases and J by 4 bases, with 10 bases between the two germline ends. The CDR3 has 14 residues.

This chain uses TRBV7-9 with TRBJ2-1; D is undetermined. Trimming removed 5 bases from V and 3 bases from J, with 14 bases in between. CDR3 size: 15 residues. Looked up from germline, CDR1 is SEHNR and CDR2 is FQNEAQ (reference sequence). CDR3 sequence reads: CASSPAGEFYNEQFF. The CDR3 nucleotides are TGTGCCAGCAGCCCCGCAGGAGAATTCTACAATGAGCAGTTCTTC.

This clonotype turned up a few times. The CDR3, as DNA: TGCAGCGTTCTACAGGGGGTTAGAAACACCATATATTTT. It translates to CSVLQGVRNTIYF. The genes are TRBV29-1 and TRBJ1-3, with 8 bases that match TRBD1. Germline CDR1 reads SQVTM; CDR2 reads ANQGSEA. After removal of 5 bases from V and 5 bases from J, the junction contained 5 bases not matched to a gene. The CDR3 loop spans 13 amino acids.

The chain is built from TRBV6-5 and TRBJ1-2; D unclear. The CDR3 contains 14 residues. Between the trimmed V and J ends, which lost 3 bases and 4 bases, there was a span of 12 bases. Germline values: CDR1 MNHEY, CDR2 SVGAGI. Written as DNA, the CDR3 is TGTGCCAGCAGTTATGTGTCGAACAGCTATGGCTACACCTTC. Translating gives CASSYVSNSYGYTF.

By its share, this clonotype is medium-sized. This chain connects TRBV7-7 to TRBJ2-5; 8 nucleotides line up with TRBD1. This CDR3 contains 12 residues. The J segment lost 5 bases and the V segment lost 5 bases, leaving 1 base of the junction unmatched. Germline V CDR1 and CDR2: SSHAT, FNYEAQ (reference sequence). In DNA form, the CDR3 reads TGTGCCAGCAGCGGGGACAGGGAGACCCAGTACTTC. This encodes CASSGDRETQYF.

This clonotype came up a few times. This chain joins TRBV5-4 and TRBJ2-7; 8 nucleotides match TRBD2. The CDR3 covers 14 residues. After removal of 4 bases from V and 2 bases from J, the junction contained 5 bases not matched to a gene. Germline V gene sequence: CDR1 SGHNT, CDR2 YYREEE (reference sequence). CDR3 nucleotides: TGTGCCAGCAGCGACCCGGGAGGGGCCTACGAGCAGTACTTC. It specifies CASSDPGGAYEQYF.

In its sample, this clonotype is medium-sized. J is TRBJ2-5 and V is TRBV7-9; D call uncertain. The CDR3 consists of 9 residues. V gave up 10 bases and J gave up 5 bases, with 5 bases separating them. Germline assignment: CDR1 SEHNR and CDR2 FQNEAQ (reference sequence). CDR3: CATEETQYF. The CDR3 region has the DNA TGTGCCACAGAGGAGACCCAGTACTTC. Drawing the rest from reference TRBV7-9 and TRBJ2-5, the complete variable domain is DTGVSQNPRHKITKRGQNVTFRCDPISEHNRLYWYRQTLGQGPEFLTYFQNEAQLEKSRLLSDRFSAERPKGSFSTLEIQRTEQGDSAMYLCATEETQYFGPGTRLLVL.

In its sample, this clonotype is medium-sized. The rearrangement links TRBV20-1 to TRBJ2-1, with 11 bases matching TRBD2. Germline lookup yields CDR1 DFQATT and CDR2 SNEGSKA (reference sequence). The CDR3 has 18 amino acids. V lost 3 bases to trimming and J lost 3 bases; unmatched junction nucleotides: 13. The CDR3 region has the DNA TGCAGTGCTAGCCCCGGGACTAGCGGCCTTTACCTCTACAATGAGCAGTTCTTC. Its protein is CSASPGTSGLYLYNEQFF.

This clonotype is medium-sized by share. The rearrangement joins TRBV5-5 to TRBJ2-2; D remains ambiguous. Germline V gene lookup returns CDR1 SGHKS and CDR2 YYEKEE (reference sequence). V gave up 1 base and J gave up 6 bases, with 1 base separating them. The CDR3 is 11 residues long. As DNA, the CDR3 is TGTGCCAGCAGCTTGTCCGGGGAGCTGTTTTTT. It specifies CASSLSGELFF.

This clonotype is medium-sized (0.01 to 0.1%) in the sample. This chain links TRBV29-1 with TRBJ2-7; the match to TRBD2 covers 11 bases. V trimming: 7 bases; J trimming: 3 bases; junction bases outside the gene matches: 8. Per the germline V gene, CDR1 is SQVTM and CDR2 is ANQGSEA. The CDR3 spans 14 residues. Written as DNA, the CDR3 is TGCAGCGCTTCACCTGGGACTAGCGGCTACGAGCAGTACTTC. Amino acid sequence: CSASPGTSGYEQYF.

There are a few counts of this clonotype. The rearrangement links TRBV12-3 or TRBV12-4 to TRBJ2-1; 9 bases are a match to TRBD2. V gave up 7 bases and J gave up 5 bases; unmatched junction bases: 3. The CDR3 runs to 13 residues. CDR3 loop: CASTRLADNEQFF. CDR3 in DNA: TGTGCCAGCACCCGACTAGCGGACAATGAGCAGTTCTTC.

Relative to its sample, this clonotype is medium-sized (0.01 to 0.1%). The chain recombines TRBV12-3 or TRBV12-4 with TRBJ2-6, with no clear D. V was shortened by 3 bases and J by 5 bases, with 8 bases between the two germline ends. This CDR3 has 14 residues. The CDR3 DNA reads TGTGCCAGCAGTTTTAACCCGTGGGCCAACGTCCTGACTTTC. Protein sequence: CASSFNPWANVLTF.

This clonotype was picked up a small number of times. The CDR3 reads CASSAHGSYEQYF. The CDR3 bases are TGTGCCAGCAGTGCGCACGGCTCCTACGAGCAGTACTTC. This sequence joins TRBV6-2 or TRBV6-3 and TRBJ2-7; no reliable D call. The V end lost 5 bases, the J end lost 0 bases, and 8 bases lay between the germline ends. The CDR3 runs to 13 residues. CDR1 and CDR2 from the germline V gene are MNHEY and SVGEGT.

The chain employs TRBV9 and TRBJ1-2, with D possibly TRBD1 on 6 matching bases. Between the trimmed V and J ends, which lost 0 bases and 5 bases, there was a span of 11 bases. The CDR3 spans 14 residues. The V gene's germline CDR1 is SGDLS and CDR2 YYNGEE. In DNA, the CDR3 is TGTGCCAGCAGCGTAGCTGAGGGGGAGTATGGCTACACCTTC. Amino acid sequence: CASSVAEGEYGYTF.

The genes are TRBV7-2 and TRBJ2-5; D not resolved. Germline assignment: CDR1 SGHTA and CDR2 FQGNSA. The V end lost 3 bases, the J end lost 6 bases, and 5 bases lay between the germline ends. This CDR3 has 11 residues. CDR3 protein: CASSFDQTQYF. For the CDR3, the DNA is TGTGCCAGCAGCTTTGATCAGACCCAGTACTTC.